This T cell receptor beta chain derives from a study of T cells in Graves' hyperthyroidism and ophthalmopathy. Whole-study findings and limits: Progression to ophthalmopathy was predicted a median of approximately 6.4 months early.

This clonotype was counted only a few times. Antigen specificity is unknown. TCR beta CDR3 regions were amplified from RNA. HTBI primers were used for first-round RT-PCR of the TCR CDR3. TCRdb re-analysed the multiplex PCR reads in MiXCR, keeping a single row per CDR3 protein. The sample includes some 440,000 distinct CDR3 sequences, 15% to 18% of them seen just once. The TCR comes from a woman between 18 and 29 years old with Graves' hyperthyroidism. Sequenced: blood.

The CDR3 loop is CSAIPGLLGNEQFF. The DNA for the CDR3 is TGCAGTGCAATCCCGGGACTATTGGGGAATGAGCAGTTCTTC. The chain is built from TRBV20-1 and TRBJ2-1, with TRBD2 identical over 7 bases. V was pared by 6 bases and J by 7 bases, with 12 bases of the junction left unmatched. Germline assignment: CDR1 DFQATT and CDR2 SNEGSKA (reference sequence). This CDR3 is 14 amino acids long.